Presented here are 8 T cell receptor beta chains from one specimen sequenced in a study of blood T cell repertoires in COVID-19. Sequencing was performed with immunoSEQ multiplex PCR; in TCRdb, only in-frame clones are kept and a portion is missing. The sample includes 150,000 or so clones, roughly 83% of them seen just once. The sequenced sample was peripheral blood. The source is a woman aged 55-75 years with COVID-19, enrolled during active disease.

This clone showed up just a few times. This chain connects TRBV9 to TRBJ1-6, with D unclear. Per the germline V gene, CDR1 is SGDLS and CDR2 is YYNGEE. The CDR3 has 15 amino acids. The ends were cut back, 0 bases at V and 9 bases at J, with 13 bases in the middle. The CDR3 nucleotides read TGTGCCAGCAGCGTAGCGGGGAGTGGGAGTTCACCCCTCCACTTT. It codes for CASSVAGSGSSPLHF.

This chain links TRBV19 with TRBJ1-6, with D maybe TRBD1 (5 bases). The CDR3 sequence is 16 residues long. V was shortened by 8 bases and J by 8 bases, with 22 bases between the two germline ends. Germline V gene sequence: CDR1 LNHDA, CDR2 SQIVND (reference sequence). CDR3 sequence: CASSPQPRQFDSPLHF. CDR3 bases: TGTGCCAGTTCCCCCCAACCGAGACAGTTTGATTCACCCCTCCACTTT.

The chain employs TRBV12-5 and TRBJ1-2; 8 bases map to TRBD1. The junction had 4 bases not matched to a gene; V was cut back by 2 bases and J by 8 bases. The CDR3 contains 13 residues. Germline V lookup: CDR1 LGHNT, CDR2 FRNRAP. The CDR3 protein is CASGLSDRGGYTF. CDR3 in DNA: TGTGCTAGTGGTTTGTCAGACAGGGGCGGCTACACCTTC.

J is TRBJ1-1 and V is TRBV11-2, with D maybe TRBD1 (5 bases). This CDR3 is built from 12 residues. Germline lookup yields CDR1 SGHAT and CDR2 FQNNGV. V was pared by 3 bases and J by 3 bases, with 5 bases between. CDR3 nucleotides: TGTGCCAGCAGCTTGACAGACACTGAAGCTTTCTTT. Amino acid sequence: CASSLTDTEAFF.

The table lists this clone with a count of one. CDR3 nucleotide sequence: TGTGCCAGCTCGCCGGAGACAGGGGGCAATTCACCCCTCCACTTT. Its translation: CASSPETGGNSPLHF. The chain joins TRBV18 to TRBJ1-6, with 10 bases matching TRBD1. J lost 7 bases, V lost 6 bases, and 6 bases had no gene match. This CDR3 has 15 residues. Germline V gene lookup returns CDR1 KGHSH and CDR2 LQKENI.

This clone was seen only a few times. The V call is TRBV4-2, the J call TRBJ1-1, with a weak D call TRBD1 (6 bases). The CDR3 spans 11 residues. Trimming shortened V by 7 bases and J by 8 bases, and 11 bases separated the two germline ends. Germline assignment: CDR1 LGHNA and CDR2 YNFKEQ. CDR3 in DNA: TGTGCCAGCACCTTAGACAGGGAAGCTTTCTTT. It codes for CASTLDREAFF.

This chain uses TRBV6-5 with TRBJ2-1; D uncertain. The CDR3 contains 15 residues. Trimming took 6 bases from V and 0 from J, leaving 12 bases between them. Germline values: CDR1 MNHEY, CDR2 SVGAGI. DNA of the CDR3: TGTGCCAGCAGGTCCACTTCGAGCTCCTACAATGAGCAGTTCTTC. Its translation: CASRSTSSSYNEQFF.

CDR3 sequence reads: CASSLRTGENVKNLHF. CDR3 nucleotide sequence: TGTGCCAGCAGCCTACGGACAGGGGAAAACGTAAAGAATCTCCACTTT. The rearrangement uses TRBV3-1 (or the pseudogene TRBV3-2) and TRBJ1-6; 9 bases agree with TRBD1. With 4 bases clipped from V and 16 bases from J, the junction kept 17 bases outside the gene matches. The CDR3 has 16 amino acids. Per germline, CDR1 LGHDT and CDR2 YNNKEL (reference sequence).